This TCR beta chain originates from a study of blood T cell repertoires in COVID-19. About the research overall: Nucleic acid was either cDNA or gDNA, and it came from T cells, B-cell-depleted T cells, or PBMCs.

This table comes from immunoSEQ multiplex PCR, and its TCRdb copy is limited to in-frame clones, with some not included. The sample yields 150,000 to 200,000 clones, about four fifths seen once. The CDR3 loop spans 14 amino acids. The V and J ends lost 6 bases and 4 bases respectively, with 15 bases between them. Germline V gene lookup returns CDR1 MNHEY and CDR2 SVGAGI. Residents of around 24 US areas, aged about 18 to 95 years, made up the participants. Participants reported their clinical history, and cohort assignment relied on those reports. This clonotype was sampled from a middle-aged man who had recovered from COVID-19. This chain connects TRBV6-5 to TRBJ1-1, with D hard to call. Sequenced input: PBMCs or T cells enriched from blood (not recorded which). The CDR3 DNA reads as TGTGCCAGCAGGGCTGAACCGCGGAGCACTGAAGCTTTCTTT. Its protein product is CASRAEPRSTEAFF.